Shown below are 29 T cell receptor beta chains from a single sample sequenced in a study of blood T cell repertoires in COVID-19 (dated by TCRdb to 2020 to 2021). To prepare the library, the immunoSEQ multiplex PCR assay was applied. TCRdb limited this immuneACCESS table to in-frame rearrangements with V and J called. A share of clones is missing; checked studies link under half to unresolved V genes, and the rest is unexplained. The sample records approximately 120,000 clones, approximately 77% of which are singletons. The ten largest clones capture about a fifth of the sample. Source material: peripheral blood. The receptors originated from a man older than 75 with acute or convalescent COVID-19.

V usage is TRBV20-1 and J usage is TRBJ2-1; D not resolved. Trimming pared 3 bases from V and 10 bases from J, leaving 10 bases between. Germline lookup yields CDR1 DFQATT and CDR2 SNEGSKA (reference sequence). There are 11 residues in the CDR3. The CDR3 sequence: CSASYDLEQFF. As DNA, the CDR3 is TGCAGTGCTAGTTATGACTTAGAGCAGTTCTTC.

V gene TRBV4-1 combines with J gene TRBJ2-4; 7 nucleotides match TRBD2. V dropped 0 bases and J dropped 6; count of bases not matched to a gene: 5. The length of the CDR3 is 15 residues. The V gene's germline CDR1 is MGHRA and CDR2 YSYEKL. The DNA for the CDR3 is TGCGCCAGCAGCCAAGACAGCGGGGCTGGAAACATTCAGTACTTC. As protein: CASSQDSGAGNIQYF.

The genes are TRBV7-8 and TRBJ1-2; TRBD1 aligns across 7 bases. Germline CDR1 SGHVS, CDR2 FQNEAQ. V dropped 3 bases and J dropped 5; count of bases not matched to a gene: 6. There are 14 residues in the CDR3. CDR3 sequence (DNA): TGTGCCAGCAGCTTTTTGGGACAGCTTTATGGCTACACCTTC. Translated: CASSFLGQLYGYTF.

The V call is TRBV5-8, the J call TRBJ2-3, with 13 nucleotides matching TRBD2. Germline trimming cut 3 bases from V and 4 bases from J; bases unmatched to any gene: 2. Per the germline V gene, CDR1 is SGHTS and CDR2 is YDEGEE. The length of the CDR3 is 15 residues. The CDR3 protein is CASSYGLAGADTQYF. The CDR3 bases are TGTGCCAGCAGCTATGGACTAGCGGGGGCAGATACGCAGTATTTT.

V gene TRBV5-8 combines with J gene TRBJ2-2, with 10 bases that match TRBD1. J was trimmed by 4 bases and V by 4 bases; bases with no gene match: 10. The CDR3 is 17 amino acids. Germline V gene sequence: CDR1 SGHTS, CDR2 YDEGEE. The CDR3 coding sequence is TGTGCCAGCAGCGCACGACAGGGGGCGGGGATCACCGGGGAGCTGTTTTTT. Translated: CASSARQGAGITGELFF.

This sequence joins TRBV5-1 and TRBJ1-1; possible D gene TRBD1, 6 bases. Germline V gene sequence: CDR1 SGHRS, CDR2 YFSETQ. The CDR3 is made up of 15 amino acids. Trimming shortened V by 4 bases and J by 1 base, and 14 bases separated the two germline ends. This CDR3 is CASSQQDSSNTEAFF. CDR3 DNA sequence: TGCGCCAGCAGCCAACAGGACAGTTCGAACACTGAAGCTTTCTTT.

This clone turned up a few times. The CDR3 is CAWTTSSPLHF. The DNA for the CDR3 is TGTGCCTGGACAACGAGTTCACCCCTCCACTTT. The chain employs TRBV30 and TRBJ1-6, with no clear D. The ends were cut back, 4 bases at V and 9 bases at J, with 7 bases in the middle. The CDR3 consists of 11 residues. CDR1 and CDR2 from the germline V gene are GTSNPN and SVGIG (reference sequence).

The gene calls are TRBV4-2 and TRBJ2-7; D is perhaps TRBD1 (5 bases). The V gene lost 1 base and the J gene lost 4 bases, with 14 bases spanning the gap. Germline V CDR1 and CDR2: LGHNA, YNFKEQ. The CDR3 sequence is 15 residues long. The CDR3 coding sequence is TGTGCCAGCAGCCAAGCCCAGGGCGGAGAATACGAGCAGTACTTC. Its protein product is CASSQAQGGEYEQYF.

V and J are TRBV19 and TRBJ1-1, with D perhaps TRBD1 (6 bases). This CDR3 comprises 13 residues. The V end lost 7 bases, the J end lost 2 bases, and 11 bases lay between the germline ends. Germline CDR1 and CDR2: LNHDA and SQIVND (reference sequence). CDR3 coding DNA: TGTGCCAGTACTGACAGGATAAACACTGAAGCTTTCTTT. Protein sequence: CASTDRINTEAFF.

The genes are TRBV10-3 and TRBJ1-2, with D perhaps TRBD1 (6 bases). Germline values: CDR1 ENHRY, CDR2 SYGVKD. Between the trimmed V and J ends, which lost 9 bases and 2 bases, there was a span of 16 bases. CDR3 length equals 14 residues. The CDR3 nucleotides are TGTGCCATTCATAGCGGGACACCCAACTATGGCTACACCTTC. Its translation: CAIHSGTPNYGYTF.

The V gene is TRBV10-3, the J gene TRBJ1-2, with 11 bases that match TRBD1. The germline V gene encodes CDR1 ENHRY and CDR2 SYGVKD. The J segment lost 6 bases and the V segment lost 0 bases, leaving 6 bases of the junction unmatched. This CDR3 is built from 16 residues. CDR3 nucleotide sequence: TGTGCCATCAGTGAGTCGTGGACAGGGGGCGATCATGGCTACACCTTC. It encodes CAISESWTGGDHGYTF.

CDR3 sequence (DNA): TGTGCCAGCAGCTTAGCCCTCGACAGGGGAGGGGAAAAACTGTTTTTT. Amino acids: CASSLALDRGGEKLFF. This chain uses TRBV7-9 with TRBJ1-4; 8 bases are shared with TRBD1. CDR1 and CDR2 (germline): SEHNR, FQNEAQ (reference sequence). The ends lost 0 bases at V and 8 bases at J; junction bases unmatched: 8. CDR3 length: 16 amino acids.

This clone was picked up a small number of times. The rearrangement joins TRBV25-1 to TRBJ2-7, with D tentatively TRBD1 (6 bases). Trimming shortened V by 2 bases and J by 2 bases, and 13 bases separated the two germline ends. Germline assignment: CDR1 MGHDK and CDR2 SYGVNS. The CDR3 sequence is 15 residues long. CDR3 protein: CASSEGTRPTYEQYF. The DNA of the CDR3 is TGTGCCAGCAGTGAAGGGACACGCCCCACCTACGAGCAGTACTTC.

The chain links TRBV6-5 to TRBJ2-7; 9 nucleotides line up with TRBD2. Per the germline V gene, CDR1 is MNHEY and CDR2 is SVGAGI. With 6 bases clipped from V and 6 bases from J, the junction kept 12 bases outside the gene matches. The CDR3 sequence is 15 residues long. The CDR3 loop is CASSLSGGNRLEQYF. In nucleotides, the CDR3 is TGTGCCAGCAGCCTTAGCGGGGGAAACCGGCTCGAGCAGTACTTC.

The chain is built from TRBV5-4 and TRBJ2-7; 7 bases are shared with TRBD1. The CDR3 runs 15 residues. V lost 4 bases and J lost 3; bases outside the gene matches: 10. Germline lookup yields CDR1 SGHNT and CDR2 YYREEE (reference sequence). The DNA of the CDR3 is TGTGCCAGCAGCGCAGCCGGGACAGTAGACTACGAGCAGTACTTC. This gives the protein CASSAAGTVDYEQYF.

V gene TRBV15 combines with J gene TRBJ1-6, with 9 bases aligning to TRBD1. Germline CDR1 LNHNV, CDR2 YYDKDF (reference sequence). V was clipped by 3 bases and J by 9 bases; unmatched bases: 12. This CDR3 spans 17 amino acids. In DNA form, the CDR3 reads TGTGCCACCAGCAGTGAACAGGGGGCGCGTGGGGGTTCACCCCTCCACTTT. Translating it yields CATSSEQGARGGSPLHF.

The rearrangement links TRBV5-6 to TRBJ2-5; D might be TRBD2 (6 bases). Trimming shortened V by 3 bases and J by 4 bases, and 16 bases separated the two germline ends. CDR1 is SGHDT, CDR2 YYEEEE, per germline. CDR3 length: 15 residues. The CDR3 region is CASSSPSTSGETQYF. CDR3 sequence (DNA): TGTGCCAGCAGCTCTCCCTCGACTAGTGGAGAGACCCAGTACTTC.

This chain connects TRBV7-6 to TRBJ2-7; weak D call: TRBD1 (7 bases). From germline, CDR1 is SGHVS and CDR2 FNYEAQ. With 4 bases removed from V and 5 bases from J, the gap between germline ends came to 15 bases. The CDR3 is 14 residues long. The chain's CDR3 is CASSSQGGHNEQYF. CDR3 sequence (DNA): TGTGCCAGCAGCTCCCAGGGGGGACACAACGAGCAGTACTTC.

V usage is TRBV7-2 and J usage is TRBJ2-2; possibly TRBD1 for D (5 bases). V shed 1 base and J shed 4 bases, with 10 bases lying between them. Germline loops: CDR1 SGHTA, CDR2 FQGNSA. The CDR3 has 15 residues. The CDR3 loop reads CASSLGGSPTGELFF. DNA of the CDR3: TGTGCCAGCAGCTTAGGGGGCAGCCCCACCGGGGAGCTGTTTTTT.

This clone was counted once. This rearrangement joins TRBV5-4 to TRBJ2-1, with D possibly matching TRBD2 (5 bases). V gave up 4 bases and J gave up 0 bases, with 11 bases separating them. This CDR3 comprises 15 residues. CDR1 and CDR2 from the germline V gene are SGHNT and YYREEE (reference sequence). The CDR3 coding sequence is TGTGCCAGCAGCCCTAGCAGCCGCTCCTACAATGAGCAGTTCTTC. Protein sequence: CASSPSSRSYNEQFF.

This chain connects TRBV29-1 to TRBJ2-7; 8 bases agree with TRBD1. Germline CDR1 reads SQVTM; CDR2 reads ANQGSEA. The CDR3 spans 14 residues. J was trimmed by 0 bases and V by 6 bases; bases with no gene match: 7. DNA of the CDR3: TGCAGCGTAAGAGGACAGGGCCTCTCCTACGAGCAGTACTTC. Translation: CSVRGQGLSYEQYF.

The V and J genes are TRBV5-6 and TRBJ1-4, with a possible D match to TRBD1 (5 bases). Per the germline V gene, CDR1 is SGHDT and CDR2 is YYEEEE. The CDR3 has 14 residues. Trimming stripped 3 bases from V and 5 bases from J, with 11 bases between. The CDR3 DNA reads as TGTGCCAGCAGCTCGGGACTGCCGAATGAAAAACTGTTTTTT. It translates to CASSSGLPNEKLFF.

The chain is built from TRBV5-1 and TRBJ2-3, with 9 bases that match TRBD1. The length of the CDR3 is 16 residues. V lost 4 bases, J lost 5 bases, and 11 bases stayed unmatched. Germline CDR1 reads SGHRS; CDR2 reads YFSETQ. The CDR3 loop reads CASSTPPGQGGDTQYF. CDR3 nucleotides: TGCGCCAGCAGCACACCTCCGGGACAGGGAGGAGATACGCAGTATTTT. Based on the CDR3 plus reference TRBV5-1 and TRBJ2-3, the full variable domain is KAGVTQTPRYLIKTRGQQVTLSCSPISGHRSVSWYQQTPGQGLQFLFEYFSETQRNKGNFPGRFSGRQFSNSRSEMNVSTLELGDSALYLCASSTPPGQGGDTQYFGPGTRLTVL.

The chain carries TRBV7-2 and TRBJ2-2; TRBD1 matches 7 bases. Germline CDR1 reads SGHTA; CDR2 reads FQGNSA. The CDR3 totals 16 residues. Losses at the gene ends were 10 bases for V and 0 bases for J; bases not matched to a gene: 11. The CDR3 here is CATQTDRLSNTGELFF. The CDR3 nucleotides are TGTGCCACACAAACGGACAGGCTCTCGAACACCGGGGAGCTGTTTTTT.

There are many counts of this clone. This chain joins TRBV18 and TRBJ1-6, with 7 positions matching TRBD1. With 4 bases clipped from V and 10 bases from J, the junction kept 13 bases outside the gene matches. This CDR3 has 16 amino acids. Germline V gives CDR1 KGHSH, CDR2 LQKENI. This chain's CDR3 is CASSQLFDRDDSPLHF. CDR3 nucleotides: TGTGCCAGCTCACAGCTATTCGACAGGGACGACTCACCCCTCCACTTT. The whole variable domain, filled in from reference TRBV18 and TRBJ1-6, reads NAGVMQNPRHLVRRRGQEARLRCSPMKGHSHVYWYRQLPEEGLKFMVYLQKENIIDESGMPKERFSAEFPKEGPSILRIQQVVRGDSAAYFCASSQLFDRDDSPLHFGNGTRLTVT.

The CDR3 loop is CASSLLTSGVSEQFF. The CDR3 region has the DNA TGCGCCAGCAGCTTATTGACTAGCGGGGTTAGTGAGCAGTTCTTC. The chain links TRBV5-1 to TRBJ2-1; 11 bases fit TRBD2. Germline CDR1 SGHRS, CDR2 YFSETQ. This CDR3 comprises 15 residues. After removal of 2 bases from V and 9 bases from J, the junction contained 7 bases not matched to a gene.

The chain links TRBV19 to TRBJ2-7, with a possible D match to TRBD1 (6 bases). V lost 3 bases and J 7 bases, leaving 13 bases between the germline ends. Germline CDR1 is LNHDA and CDR2 is SQIVND (reference sequence). The CDR3 runs 13 residues. Here the CDR3 DNA reads TGTGCCAGTAGTATTATCAGGGGCGGTGAGCAGTACTTC. Translated, it gives CASSIIRGGEQYF.

This rearrangement joins TRBV5-1 to TRBJ1-1; D gene uncertain. There are 14 residues in the CDR3. The V end was cut by 0 bases, the J end by 4 bases, with 10 bases between. Germline V CDR1 and CDR2: SGHRS, YFSETQ. The CDR3 nucleotides are TGCGCCAGCAGCTTGGCTTCAGGCCCCACTGAAGCTTTCTTT. It translates to CASSLASGPTEAFF.

This sequence joins TRBV7-2 and TRBJ2-1; tentatively, D is TRBD2 (7 bases). The ends were cut back, 4 bases at V and 4 bases at J, with 17 bases in the middle. The CDR3 totals 16 residues. Germline V gene data show CDR1 as SGHTA and CDR2 as FQGNSA. CDR3 DNA: TGTGCCAGCAGCTCAGAGGGGGGGGTTATTTACAATGAGCAGTTCTTC. This gives the protein CASSSEGGVIYNEQFF.